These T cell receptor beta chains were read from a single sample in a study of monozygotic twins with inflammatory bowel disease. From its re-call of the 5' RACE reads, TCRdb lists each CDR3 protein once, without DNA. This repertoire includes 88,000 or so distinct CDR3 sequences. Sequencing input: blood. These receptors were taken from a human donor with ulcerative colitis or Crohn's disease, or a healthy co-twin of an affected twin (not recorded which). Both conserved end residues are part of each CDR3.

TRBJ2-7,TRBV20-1,CSARVAGGVYEQYF
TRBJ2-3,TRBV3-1,CASSLGRGGLGYF
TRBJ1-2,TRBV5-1,CASSLTKLHGYTF
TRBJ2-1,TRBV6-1,CASSPPRPTGKDNEQFF
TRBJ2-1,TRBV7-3,CASSPTGTSGYNEQFF
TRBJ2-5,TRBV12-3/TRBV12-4,CASSPPSGVRAGYTQYF
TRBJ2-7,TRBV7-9,CASSPPRSMGWEQYF
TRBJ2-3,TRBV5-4,CASSLVTSTDTQYF
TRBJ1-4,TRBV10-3,CAISSGREKLFF
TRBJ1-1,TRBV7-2,CASSLVGTLEAFF
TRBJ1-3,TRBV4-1,CASSQVGRPEGPANTIYF
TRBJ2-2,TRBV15,CATSRSWAGELFF
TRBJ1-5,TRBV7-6,CASSPVPGGDQPQHF
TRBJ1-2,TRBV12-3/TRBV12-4,CASTGGYGYTF
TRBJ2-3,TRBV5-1,CASSLEKPGGGRDTQYF
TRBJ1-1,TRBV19,CASSVRTTMNTEAFF
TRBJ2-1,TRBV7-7,CASSPGTRNEQFF
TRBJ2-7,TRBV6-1,CASSEDWVREQYF
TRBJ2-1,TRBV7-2,CASSLINEQFF
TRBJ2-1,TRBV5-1,CASSYIGTGVYNEQFF
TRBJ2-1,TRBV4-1,CASSPQPFGQNYNEQFF
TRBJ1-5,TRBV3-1,CASSRDRGQPQHF
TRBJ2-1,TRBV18,CASSWDNGNEQFF
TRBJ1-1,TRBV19,CASSTRDRLAEAFF
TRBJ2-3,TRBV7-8,CASSSPNRLAGRPTDTQYF
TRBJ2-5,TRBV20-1,CSATAVGETQYF
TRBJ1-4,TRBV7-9,CASSPGLTNEKLFF
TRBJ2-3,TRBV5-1,CASSLQGLDTQYF
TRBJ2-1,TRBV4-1,CASSQDWVAGYNEQFF
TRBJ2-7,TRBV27,CASSSRTDGYEQYF
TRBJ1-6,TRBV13,CASSLVGASPLHF
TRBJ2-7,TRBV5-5,CASSLRPGDYEQYF
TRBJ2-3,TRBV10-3,CAISEPFGGLLKDTQYF
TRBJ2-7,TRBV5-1,CASSLGTLDEQYF
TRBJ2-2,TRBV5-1,CASDRDRGTGELFF
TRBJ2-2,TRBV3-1,CASSGTGVSTGELFF
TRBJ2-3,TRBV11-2,CASSRDFVRASGDYTDTQYF
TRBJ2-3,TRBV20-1,CSAIRGGVTDTQYF
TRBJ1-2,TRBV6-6,CASSYDRVYDGYTF
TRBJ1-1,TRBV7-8,CASSRPPRGEAFF
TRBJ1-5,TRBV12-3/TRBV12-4,CASSLGLGPQHF
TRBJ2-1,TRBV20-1,CSAHGTSGTKSSYNEQFF
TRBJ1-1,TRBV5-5,CASSLTGKTEAFF
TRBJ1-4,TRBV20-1,CSARAWTVINEKLFF
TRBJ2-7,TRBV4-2,CASSRGGALNEQYF
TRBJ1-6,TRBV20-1,CSARAYGTKANSPLHF
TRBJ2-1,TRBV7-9,CASSLVGDNEQFF
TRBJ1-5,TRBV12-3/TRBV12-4,CASSLGGLSNQPQHF
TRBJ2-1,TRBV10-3,CAIKGDSSSYNEQFF
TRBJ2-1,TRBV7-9,CASSGHRGSSYNEQFF
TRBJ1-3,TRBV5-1,CASSIAGTGRGNTIYF
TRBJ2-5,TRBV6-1,CASSGQGDRETQYF
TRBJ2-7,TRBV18,CASSPDNSGYEQYF
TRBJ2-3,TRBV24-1,CATSEGQRPDTQYF
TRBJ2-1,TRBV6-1,CASRRNSGGQYNEQFF
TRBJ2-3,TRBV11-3,CASSLYTDTQYF
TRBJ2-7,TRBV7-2,CASSWGTSYEQYF